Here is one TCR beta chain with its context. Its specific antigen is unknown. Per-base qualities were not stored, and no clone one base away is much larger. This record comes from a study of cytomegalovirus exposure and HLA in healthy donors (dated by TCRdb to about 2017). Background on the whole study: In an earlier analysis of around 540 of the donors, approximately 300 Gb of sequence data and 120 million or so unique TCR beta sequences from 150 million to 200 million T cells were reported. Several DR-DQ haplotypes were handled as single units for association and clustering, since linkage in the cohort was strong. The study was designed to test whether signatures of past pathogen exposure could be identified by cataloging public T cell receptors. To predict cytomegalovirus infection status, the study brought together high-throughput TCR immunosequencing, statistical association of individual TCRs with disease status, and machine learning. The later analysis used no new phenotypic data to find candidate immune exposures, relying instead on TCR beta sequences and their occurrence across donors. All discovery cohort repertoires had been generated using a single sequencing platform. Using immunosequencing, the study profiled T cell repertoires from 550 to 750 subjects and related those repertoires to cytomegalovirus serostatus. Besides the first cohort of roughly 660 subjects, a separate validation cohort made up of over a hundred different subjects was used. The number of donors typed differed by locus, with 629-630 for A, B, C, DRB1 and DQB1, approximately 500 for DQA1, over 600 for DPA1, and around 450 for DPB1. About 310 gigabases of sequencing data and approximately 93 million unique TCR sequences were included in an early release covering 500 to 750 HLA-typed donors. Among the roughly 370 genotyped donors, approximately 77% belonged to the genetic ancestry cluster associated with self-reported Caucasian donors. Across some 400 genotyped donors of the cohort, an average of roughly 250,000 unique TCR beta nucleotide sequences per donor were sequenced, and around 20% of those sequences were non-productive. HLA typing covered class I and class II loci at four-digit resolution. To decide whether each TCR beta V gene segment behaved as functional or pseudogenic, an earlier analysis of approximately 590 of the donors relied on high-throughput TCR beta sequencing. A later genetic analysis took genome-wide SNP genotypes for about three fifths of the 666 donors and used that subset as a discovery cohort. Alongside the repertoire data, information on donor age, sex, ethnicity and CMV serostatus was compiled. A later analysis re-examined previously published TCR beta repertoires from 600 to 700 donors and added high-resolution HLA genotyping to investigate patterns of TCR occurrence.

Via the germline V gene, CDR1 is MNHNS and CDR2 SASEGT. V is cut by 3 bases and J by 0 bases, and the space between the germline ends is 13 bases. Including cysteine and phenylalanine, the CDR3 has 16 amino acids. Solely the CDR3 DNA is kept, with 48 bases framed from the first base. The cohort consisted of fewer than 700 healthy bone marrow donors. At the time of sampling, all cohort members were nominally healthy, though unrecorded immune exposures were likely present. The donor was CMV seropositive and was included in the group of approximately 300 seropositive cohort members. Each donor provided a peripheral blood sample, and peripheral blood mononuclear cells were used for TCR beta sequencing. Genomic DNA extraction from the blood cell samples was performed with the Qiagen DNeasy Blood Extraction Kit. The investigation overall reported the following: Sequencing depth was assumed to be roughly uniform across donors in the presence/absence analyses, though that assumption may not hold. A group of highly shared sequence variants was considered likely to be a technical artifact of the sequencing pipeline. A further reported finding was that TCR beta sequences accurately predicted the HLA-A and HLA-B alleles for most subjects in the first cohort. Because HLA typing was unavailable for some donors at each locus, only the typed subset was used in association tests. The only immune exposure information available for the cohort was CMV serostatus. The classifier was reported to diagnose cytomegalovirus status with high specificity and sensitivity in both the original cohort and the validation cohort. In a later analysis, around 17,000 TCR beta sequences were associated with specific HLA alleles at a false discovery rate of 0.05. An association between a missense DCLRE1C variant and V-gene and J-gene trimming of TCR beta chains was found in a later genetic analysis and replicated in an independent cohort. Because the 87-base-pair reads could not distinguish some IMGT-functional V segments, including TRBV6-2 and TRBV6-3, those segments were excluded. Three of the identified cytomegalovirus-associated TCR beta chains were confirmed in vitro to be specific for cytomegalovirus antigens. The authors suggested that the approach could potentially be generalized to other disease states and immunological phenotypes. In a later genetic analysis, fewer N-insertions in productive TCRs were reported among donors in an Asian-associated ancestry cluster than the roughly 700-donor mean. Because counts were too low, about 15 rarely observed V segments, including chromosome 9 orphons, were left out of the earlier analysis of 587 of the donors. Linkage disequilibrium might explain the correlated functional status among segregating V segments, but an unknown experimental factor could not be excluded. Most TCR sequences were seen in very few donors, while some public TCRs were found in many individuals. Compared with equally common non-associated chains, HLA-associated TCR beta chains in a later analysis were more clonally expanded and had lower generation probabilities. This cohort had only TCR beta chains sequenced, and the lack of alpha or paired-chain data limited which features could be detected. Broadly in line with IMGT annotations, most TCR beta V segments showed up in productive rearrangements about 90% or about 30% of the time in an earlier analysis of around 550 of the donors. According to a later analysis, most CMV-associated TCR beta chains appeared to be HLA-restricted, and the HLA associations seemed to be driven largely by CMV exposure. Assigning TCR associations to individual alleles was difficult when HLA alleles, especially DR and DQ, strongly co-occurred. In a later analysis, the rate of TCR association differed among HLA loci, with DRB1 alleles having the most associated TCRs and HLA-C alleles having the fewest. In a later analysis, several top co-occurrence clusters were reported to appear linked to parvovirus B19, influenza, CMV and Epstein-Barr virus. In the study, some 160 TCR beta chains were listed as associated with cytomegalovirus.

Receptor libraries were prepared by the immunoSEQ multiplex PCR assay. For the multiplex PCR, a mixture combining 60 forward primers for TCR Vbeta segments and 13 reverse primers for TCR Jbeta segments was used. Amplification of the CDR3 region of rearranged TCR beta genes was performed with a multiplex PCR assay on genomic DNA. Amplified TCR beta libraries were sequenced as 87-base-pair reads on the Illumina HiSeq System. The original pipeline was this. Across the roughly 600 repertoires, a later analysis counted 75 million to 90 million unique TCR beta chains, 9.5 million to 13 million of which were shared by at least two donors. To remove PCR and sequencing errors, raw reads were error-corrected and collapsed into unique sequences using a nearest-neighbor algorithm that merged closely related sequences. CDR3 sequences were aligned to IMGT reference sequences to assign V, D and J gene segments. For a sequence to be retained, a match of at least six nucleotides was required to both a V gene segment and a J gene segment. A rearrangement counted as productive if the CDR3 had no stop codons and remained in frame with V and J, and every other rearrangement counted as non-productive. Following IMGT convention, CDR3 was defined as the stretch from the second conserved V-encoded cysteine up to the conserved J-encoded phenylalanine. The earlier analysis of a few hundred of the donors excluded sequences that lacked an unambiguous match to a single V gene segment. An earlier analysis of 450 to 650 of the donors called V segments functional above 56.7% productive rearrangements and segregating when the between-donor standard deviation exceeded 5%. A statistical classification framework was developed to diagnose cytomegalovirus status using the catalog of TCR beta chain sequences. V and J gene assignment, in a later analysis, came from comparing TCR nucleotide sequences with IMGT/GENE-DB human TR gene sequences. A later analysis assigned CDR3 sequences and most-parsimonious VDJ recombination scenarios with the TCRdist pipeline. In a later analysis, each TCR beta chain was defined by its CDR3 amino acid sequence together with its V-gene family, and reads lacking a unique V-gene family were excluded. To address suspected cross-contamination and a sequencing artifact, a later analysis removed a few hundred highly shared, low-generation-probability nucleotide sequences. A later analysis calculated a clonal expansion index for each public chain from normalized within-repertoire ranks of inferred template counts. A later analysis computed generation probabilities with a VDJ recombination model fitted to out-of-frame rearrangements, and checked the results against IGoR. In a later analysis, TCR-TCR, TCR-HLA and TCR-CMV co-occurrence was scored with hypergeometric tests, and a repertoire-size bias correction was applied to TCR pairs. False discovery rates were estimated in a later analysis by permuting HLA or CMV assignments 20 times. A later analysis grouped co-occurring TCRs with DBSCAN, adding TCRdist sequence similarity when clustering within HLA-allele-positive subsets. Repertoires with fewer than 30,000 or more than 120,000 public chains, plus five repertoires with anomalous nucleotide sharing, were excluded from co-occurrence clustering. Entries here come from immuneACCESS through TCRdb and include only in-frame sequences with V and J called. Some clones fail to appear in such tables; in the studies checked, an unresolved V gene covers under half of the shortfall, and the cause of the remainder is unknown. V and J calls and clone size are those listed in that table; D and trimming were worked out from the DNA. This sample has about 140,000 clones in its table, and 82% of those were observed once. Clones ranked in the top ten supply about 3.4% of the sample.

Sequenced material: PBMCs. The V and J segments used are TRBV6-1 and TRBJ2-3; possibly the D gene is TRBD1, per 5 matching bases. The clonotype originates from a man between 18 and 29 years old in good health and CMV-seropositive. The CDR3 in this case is CASSDRAGRSTDTQYF. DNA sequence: TGTGCCAGCAGTGACCGTGCAGGGCGCAGCACAGATACGCAGTATTTT.